Presented here are 28 T cell receptor beta chains from one specimen sequenced in a study of T cell repertoires in cytomegalovirus infection. MiXCR was run by TCRdb on the reads, yielding one entry per CDR3 protein. The sample holds approximately 170,000 distinct CDR3 sequences, more than 15% seen once. The sample taken for sequencing was CD8+ T cells from PBMCs. These receptors all come from a human donor in good health (CMV status not recorded). Some clones in this sample may be carry-over from other donors' samples.

This chain links TRBV12-3 or TRBV12-4 with TRBJ2-5; D perhaps matches TRBD1 (8 bases). The CDR3 totals 18 residues. The ends were cut back, 4 bases at V and 0 bases at J, with 21 bases in the middle. The CDR3 sequence is CASSSAANRGGYQETQYF. DNA of the CDR3: TGTGCCAGCAGTTCCGCGGCCAACAGGGGGGGGTACCAAGAGACCCAGTACTTC.

In its sample, this clonotype was seen many times. The chain couples TRBV7-2 to TRBJ2-2; D call uncertain. The V gene lost 5 bases and the J gene lost 4 bases, with 11 bases spanning the gap. The CDR3 consists of 14 residues. CDR1 is SGHTA, CDR2 FQGNSA, per germline. In DNA form, the CDR3 reads TGTGCCAGCAGCCCCAGTCTCTCCACCGGGGAGCTGTTTTTT. This gives the protein CASSPSLSTGELFF.

This clonotype was found many times. The chain carries TRBV7-8 and TRBJ2-3; 7 bases line up with TRBD2. This CDR3 is 16 amino acids long. Trimming cost V 3 bases and J 2 bases; bases outside gene matches: 8. Germline assignment: CDR1 SGHVS and CDR2 FQNEAQ. This CDR3 is CASSLTRLASTDTQYF. In DNA, the CDR3 is TGTGCCAGCAGCTTGACCAGACTAGCCTCCACAGATACGCAGTATTTT.

J is TRBJ2-2 and V is TRBV4-3, with TRBD2 matching 10 bases. V lost 1 base, J lost 0 bases, and 5 bases stayed unmatched. This CDR3 is 18 amino acids long. CDR1 is LGHNA, CDR2 YSLEER, per germline. For the CDR3, the DNA is TGCGCCAGCAGCCAAGCTAGCGGGGGACTATCGAACACCGGGGAGCTGTTTTTT. This translates into CASSQASGGLSNTGELFF.

This clonotype was seen only a few times. The chain employs TRBV14 and TRBJ2-7, with 8 bases identical to TRBD1. Germline V CDR1 and CDR2: SGHDN, FVKESK. This CDR3 has 17 residues. V lost 4 bases and J lost 4; bases outside the gene matches: 15. The CDR3 region has the DNA TGTGCCAGCAGCCCCCGTCGGAGCAGGGGGCGACCTTACGAGCAGTACTTC. Encoded protein: CASSPRRSRGRPYEQYF.

The rearrangement links TRBV11-2 to TRBJ2-1; the D gene is possibly TRBD2 (6 bases). This CDR3 has 13 residues. CDR1 is SGHAT, CDR2 FQNNGV, per germline. Trimming stripped 0 bases from V and 8 bases from J, with 8 bases between. DNA of the CDR3: TGTGCCAGCAGCTTAGATTGGGGGGATGAGCAGTTCTTC. Encoded protein: CASSLDWGDEQFF.

This rearrangement joins TRBV7-9 to TRBJ2-7; 9 bases line up with TRBD1. V lost 2 bases and J lost 5; bases outside the gene matches: 7. The CDR3 has 15 residues. Germline CDR1 SEHNR, CDR2 FQNEAQ (reference sequence). Here the CDR3 DNA reads TGTGCCAGCAGCTTAACCGGGACAGGGAGCAACGAGCAGTACTTC. Its translation: CASSLTGTGSNEQYF.

This clonotype has more than one count but fewer than ten. The chain joins TRBV7-2 to TRBJ1-2; unclear D gene. V dropped 5 bases and J dropped 4 bases, with 23 bases sitting between them. The CDR3 spans 17 residues. Germline V gives CDR1 SGHTA, CDR2 FQGNSA. CDR3 protein: CASSPAWRSSLSYGYTF. The CDR3 DNA follows: TGTGCCAGCAGCCCAGCCTGGAGAAGTAGCCTATCCTATGGCTACACCTTC.

The chain couples TRBV19 to TRBJ2-7; 9 nucleotides line up with TRBD1. Losses at the gene ends were 6 bases for V and 6 bases for J; bases not matched to a gene: 9. Per the germline V gene, CDR1 is LNHDA and CDR2 is SQIVND (reference sequence). The CDR3 runs 14 residues. CDR3 bases: TGTGCCAGTAGCGTACAGGGGGCCACGCGCGAGCAGTACTTC. Protein sequence: CASSVQGATREQYF.

This clonotype was seen a handful of times. The chain uses TRBV11-1 and TRBJ2-5; D not resolved. This CDR3 spans 15 amino acids. Germline V gene data show CDR1 as SGHAT and CDR2 as FQDESV (reference sequence). Trimming stripped 4 bases from V and 2 bases from J, with 14 bases between. In DNA, the CDR3 is TGTGCCAGCAGCTCGTACATCGACTCACAAGAGACCCAGTACTTC. Residues: CASSSYIDSQETQYF.

This clonotype was observed a handful of times. The gene calls are TRBV7-6 and TRBJ2-2; TRBD1 aligns across 8 bases. J was trimmed by 6 bases and V by 5 bases; bases with no gene match: 2. This CDR3 contains 13 residues. The germline gives CDR1 SGHVS, CDR2 FNYEAQ. CDR3 amino acids: CASSRTGSGELFF. CDR3 DNA sequence: TGTGCCAGCAGCAGGACAGGGTCCGGGGAGCTGTTTTTT.

This clonotype was seen a few times. The V gene is TRBV11-1, the J gene TRBJ2-1, with D hard to call. This CDR3 comprises 18 residues. Trimming took 0 bases from V and 2 from J, leaving 17 bases between them. Germline CDR1 and CDR2: SGHAT and FQDESV (reference sequence). CDR3 amino acids: CASSLALAESIAYNEQFF. For the CDR3, the DNA is TGTGCCAGCAGCTTAGCGTTGGCGGAGTCCATAGCCTACAATGAGCAGTTCTTC.

The rearrangement links TRBV11-2 to TRBJ2-1; D uncertain. The germline gives CDR1 SGHAT, CDR2 FQNNGV. The CDR3 runs 10 residues. V was pared by 1 base and J by 12 bases, with 4 bases between. As DNA, the CDR3 is TGTGCCAGCAGCTTAGGACGGCAGTTCTTC. This codes for CASSLGRQFF.

This clonotype was recorded a few times. The chain joins TRBV7-9 to TRBJ2-4, with 15 bases lining up with TRBD2. This CDR3 is built from 19 residues. V was clipped by 5 bases and J by 3 bases; unmatched bases: 11. Looked up from germline, CDR1 is SEHNR and CDR2 is FQNEAQ (reference sequence). The CDR3 protein is CASSPGLAGGHGNKNIQYF. The CDR3 DNA follows: TGTGCCAGCAGCCCTGGACTAGCGGGGGGGCACGGGAACAAAAACATTCAGTACTTC.

This chain joins TRBV28 and TRBJ1-4; unclear D gene. Germline lookup yields CDR1 MDHEN and CDR2 SYDVKM. CDR3 length: 15 residues. Between the trimmed V and J ends, which lost 2 bases and 0 bases, there was a span of 7 bases. CDR3: CASSLTQATNEKLFF. In DNA, the CDR3 is TGTGCCAGCAGTTTAACGCAGGCAACTAATGAAAAACTGTTTTTT. Filled out from reference TRBV28 and TRBJ1-4, the complete variable domain reads DVKVTQSSRYLVKRTGEKVFLECVQDMDHENMFWYRQDPGLGLRLIYFSYDVKMKEKGDIPEGYSVSREKKERFSLILESASTNQTSMYLCASSLTQATNEKLFFGSGTQLSVL.

The V gene is TRBV28, the J gene TRBJ1-1; D is undetermined. Germline CDR1 MDHEN, CDR2 SYDVKM. Trimming cost V 3 bases and J 5 bases, with 13 bases left between them. This CDR3 is built from 14 residues. The CDR3 DNA reads TGTGCCAGCAGTTTCCCCGAAAAGGTGACTGAAGCTTTCTTT. Its protein product is CASSFPEKVTEAFF.

The chain joins TRBV6-2 or TRBV6-3 to TRBJ2-1; 10 positions match TRBD2. V lost 6 bases and J lost 5; bases outside the gene matches: 1. The V gene's germline CDR1 is MNHEY and CDR2 SVGEGT. The CDR3 is made up of 13 amino acids. The CDR3 protein is CASRSGRDNEQFF. The CDR3 nucleotides read TGTGCCAGCAGAAGCGGGAGGGACAATGAGCAGTTCTTC.

The CDR3, as DNA: TGTGCCAGCAGCTTAAACAGTGACCTAACGCTGCCTCACAATGAGCAGTTCTTC. Translating it yields CASSLNSDLTLPHNEQFF. The chain employs TRBV7-3 and TRBJ2-1; the D is unclear. V shed 1 base and J shed 5 bases, with 21 bases lying between them. The CDR3 covers 18 residues. Germline V lookup: CDR1 SGHTA, CDR2 FQGTGA.

This clonotype was recorded a few times. As DNA, the CDR3 is TGTGCTAGTGGTTTAGGACTCCAGGACACTGAAGCTTTCTTT. It yields the protein CASGLGLQDTEAFF. The chain carries TRBV12-5 and TRBJ1-1; the D is unclear. Between the trimmed V and J ends, which lost 3 bases and 3 bases, there was a span of 11 bases. Per the germline V gene, CDR1 is LGHNT and CDR2 is FRNRAP. The CDR3 consists of 14 residues.

The J gene is TRBJ1-2, the V gene TRBV7-3; possibly TRBD1 for D (5 bases). Germline V gene lookup returns CDR1 SGHTA and CDR2 FQGTGA. Trimming left V 5 bases short and J 6 bases short, with 13 bases between. CDR3 length equals 13 residues. CDR3 DNA sequence: TGTGCCAGCAGCATAGGGTCGGGGGATGGCTACACCTTC. Protein product: CASSIGSGDGYTF.

The rearrangement links TRBV28 to TRBJ2-7; a possible D gene is TRBD2 (5 bases). The germline V gene has CDR1 MDHEN and CDR2 SYDVKM. The CDR3 extends over 14 amino acids. The V gene lost 6 bases and the J gene lost 3 bases, with 15 bases spanning the gap. This chain's CDR3 is CASRPSSTNYEQYF. The CDR3 coding sequence is TGTGCCAGCAGACCCTCCTCGACTAACTACGAGCAGTACTTC.

This chain links TRBV7-2 with TRBJ1-5; D is possibly TRBD1 (5 bases). This CDR3 spans 16 amino acids. CDR1 is SGHTA and CDR2 is FQGNSA in the germline V gene. With 2 bases removed from V and 4 bases from J, the gap between germline ends came to 15 bases. CDR3: CASSLMREGANQPQHF. The CDR3, as DNA: TGTGCCAGCAGCTTAATGCGGGAAGGGGCAAATCAGCCCCAGCATTTT.

This clonotype has more than one count but fewer than ten. This chain links TRBV7-9 with TRBJ2-7, with D unresolved. Germline assignment: CDR1 SEHNR and CDR2 FQNEAQ (reference sequence). This CDR3 region has 12 residues. Deletions cut 8 bases from V and 0 bases from J, with 8 bases between. The CDR3 loop reads CASSSASYEQYF. In nucleotides, the CDR3 is TGTGCCAGCTCCTCGGCCTCCTACGAGCAGTACTTC.

The CDR3 coding sequence is TGTGCCAGCAGCCCGGACAGGGCCTACAATGAGCAGTTCTTC. This encodes CASSPDRAYNEQFF. The rearrangement uses TRBV5-6 and TRBJ2-1; 8 nucleotides match TRBD1. The CDR3 has 14 amino acids. The germline gives CDR1 SGHDT, CDR2 YYEEEE. Germline trimming cut 4 bases from V and 2 bases from J; bases unmatched to any gene: 2.

This clonotype was counted many times. The chain carries TRBV5-6 and TRBJ1-5; no clear D. This CDR3 is 14 amino acids long. V lost 1 base, J lost 0 bases, and 5 bases lay in between. Germline CDR1 is SGHDT and CDR2 is YYEEEE. CDR3 loop: CASSLRYSNQPQHF. The CDR3 DNA reads TGTGCCAGCAGCTTGCGGTATAGCAATCAGCCCCAGCATTTT. The whole variable domain, remainder taken from reference TRBV5-6 and TRBJ1-5, is DAGVTQSPTHLIKTRGQQVTLRCSPKSGHDTVSWYQQALGQGPQFIFQYYEEEERQRGNFPDRFSGHQFPNYSSELNVNALLLGDSALYLCASSLRYSNQPQHFGDGTRLSIL.

The gene calls are TRBV7-9 and TRBJ2-7; either TRBD1 or TRBD2 may fit D (6 bases each). Germline V CDR1 and CDR2: SEHNR, FQNEAQ (reference sequence). The germline V and J ends were trimmed by 5 bases and 5 bases, with 16 bases remaining between them. The CDR3 extends over 14 amino acids. The CDR3 region has the DNA TGTGCCAGCAGCCCCCGGTGGGGGGCAAACGAGCAGTACTTC. This codes for CASSPRWGANEQYF.

The CDR3 loop reads CASRPTRDREQFF. CDR3 coding DNA: TGTGCCAGCAGACCTACCCGGGACCGTGAGCAGTTCTTC. J is TRBJ2-1 and V is TRBV7-9; perhaps D is TRBD1 or TRBD2 (5 bases each). This CDR3 has 13 residues. Looked up from germline, CDR1 is SEHNR and CDR2 is FQNEAQ (reference sequence). V was pared by 6 bases and J by 9 bases, with 15 bases between.

V usage is TRBV6-2 or TRBV6-3 and J usage is TRBJ2-3; 11 bases align to TRBD2. CDR1 is MNHEY and CDR2 is SVGEGT in the germline V gene. J was trimmed by 4 bases and V by 8 bases; bases with no gene match: 8. This CDR3 comprises 15 residues. CDR3 nucleotide sequence: TGTGCCAGCGCGCCACTAGCGGGAGAAGCAGATACGCAGTATTTT. Translated: CASAPLAGEADTQYF.